The 12 T cell receptor beta chains in this list originate from one sample, sequenced in a study of breast tumors, draining lymph nodes, adjacent tissues. Using its own MiXCR run on the multiplex PCR reads, TCRdb lists one record per CDR3 protein. Among around 230,000 distinct CDR3 sequences listed, about a third were seen once. Samples came from axillary lymph nodes draining the breast cancer. Sequenced sample: axillary lymph node tissue. The receptors derive from a female donor with breast cancer. Some clones in this sample may be carry-over from other donors' samples.

In regard to this clonotype: The conserved closing phenylalanine or tryptophan is absent in this CDR3, likely reflecting a read error. The chain links TRBV19 to TRBJ2-1; TRBD2 matches at 9 bases. Germline values: CDR1 LNHDA, CDR2 SQIVND (reference sequence). This CDR3 contains 16 residues. V shed 6 bases, J shed 3 bases, and the junction held 9 bases outside the gene matches. The CDR3: CASRNLAGAYYNEQFS. Here the CDR3 DNA reads TGTGCCAGTAGGAACTTAGCGGGAGCTTACTACAATGAGCAGTTCTCC.

In its sample, this clonotype was seen many times. The chain combines TRBV20-1 with TRBJ2-5; TRBD2 aligns across 11 bases. J was trimmed by 0 bases and V by 3 bases; bases with no gene match: 3. CDR3 length: 15 residues. Germline V gene data show CDR1 as DFQATT and CDR2 as SNEGSKA (reference sequence). CDR3 bases: TGCAGTGCTAGTAGCGGGGGGGGCAACCAAGAGACCCAGTACTTC. Amino acids: CSASSGGGNQETQYF.

This clonotype was detected many times. This rearrangement joins TRBV19 to TRBJ1-3; 7 nucleotides match TRBD1. This CDR3 is built from 17 residues. V shed 2 bases and J 2 bases; nucleotides not matched to a gene: 9. The germline V gene has CDR1 LNHDA and CDR2 SQIVND (reference sequence). The CDR3 nucleotides read TGTGCCAGTAGTATAAAGACAGGGAGGGGAACTGGAAACACCATATATTTT. This encodes CASSIKTGRGTGNTIYF.

The chain recombines TRBV12-3 or TRBV12-4 with TRBJ1-1, with TRBD1 as a possible D gene (5 bases). The CDR3 is made up of 11 amino acids. Trimming removed 10 bases at V and 7 bases at J, with 13 bases between. The CDR3 is CATARTGEAFF. The CDR3 bases are TGTGCCACCGCCCGAACAGGTGAAGCTTTCTTT.

This chain joins TRBV2 and TRBJ1-5, with D unclear. The CDR3 runs to 14 residues. CDR1 and CDR2 (germline): SNHLY, FYNNEI. V was trimmed by 2 bases and J by 7 bases, leaving 12 bases between them. The CDR3 region is CASSEMGGSQPQHF. Here the CDR3 DNA reads TGTGCCAGCAGTGAAATGGGAGGATCCCAGCCCCAGCATTTT.

This clonotype occurred once. The chain uses TRBV19 and TRBJ2-3; unclear D gene. CDR1 and CDR2 (germline): LNHDA, SQIVND (reference sequence). The CDR3 extends over 13 amino acids. V was trimmed by 11 bases and J by 2 bases, leaving 14 bases between them. Written as DNA, the CDR3 is TGTGCCGCCTCCCTAGTGTCCACAGATACGCAGTATTTT. Encoded protein: CAASLVSTDTQYF. Full variable domain (missing parts from reference TRBV19 and TRBJ2-3): DGGITQSPKYLFRKEGQNVTLSCEQNLNHDAMYWYRQDPGQGLRLIYYSQIVNDFQKGDIAEGYSVSREKKESFPLTVTSAQKNPTAFYLCAASLVSTDTQYFGPGTRLTVL.

The rearrangement links TRBV6-2 or TRBV6-3 to TRBJ2-1; 11 nucleotides line up with TRBD2. CDR1 and CDR2 (germline): MNHEY, SVGEGT. CDR3 size: 14 residues. Unmatched junction bases numbered 5, after V lost 6 bases and J lost 7 bases. Here the CDR3 reads CASRRLAGWNEQFF. The CDR3 nucleotides are TGTGCCAGCAGACGACTAGCGGGGTGGAATGAGCAGTTCTTC.

This clonotype was seen a handful of times. The V gene is TRBV6-2 or TRBV6-3, the J gene TRBJ2-1, with 9 bases fitting TRBD2. CDR3 size: 18 residues. Trimming took 6 bases from V and 7 from J; bases not matched to a gene: 19. Germline CDR1 is MNHEY and CDR2 is SVGEGT. CDR3 loop: CASRLLLRGTSMGNEQFF. CDR3 sequence (DNA): TGTGCCAGCAGGTTACTCCTCCGCGGGACTAGCATGGGTAATGAGCAGTTCTTC.

This clonotype has a count of ten or more. The chain combines TRBV7-2 with TRBJ2-7, with unresolved D. Germline values: CDR1 SGHTA, CDR2 FQGNSA. The CDR3 spans 18 residues. V lost 5 bases to trimming and J lost 0 bases, with 23 bases between them. CDR3 protein: CASSIPRSGGLSSYEQYF. The CDR3 coding sequence is TGTGCCAGCAGCATACCCCGGTCGGGCGGTTTGAGCTCCTACGAGCAGTACTTC.

This chain links TRBV28 with TRBJ2-7; 7 bases line up with TRBD1. The CDR3 has 14 residues. From germline, CDR1 is MDHEN and CDR2 SYDVKM. V trimming: 8 bases; J trimming: 1 base; junction bases outside the gene matches: 8. This CDR3 reads CASQGGLQSYEQYF. CDR3 sequence (DNA): TGTGCCAGCCAAGGGGGCCTCCAGTCCTACGAGCAGTACTTC.

This clonotype was picked up a small number of times. One base away lies a much larger clone, so this may be a sequencing read error. This chain joins TRBV19 and TRBJ2-5; 12 bases fit TRBD2. This CDR3 has 18 residues. Germline V gene data show CDR1 as LNHDA and CDR2 as SQIVND (reference sequence). In DNA, the CDR3 is TGTGCCAGTACTCCTAGCGGGAGGGCCGGCGGGTCCCAAGAGACCCAGTGCTTC. As protein: CASTPSGRAGGSQETQCF.

This sequence joins TRBV9 and TRBJ1-5; 9 bases are shared with TRBD1. Per germline, CDR1 SGDLS and CDR2 YYNGEE. There are 14 residues in the CDR3. Germline trimming cut 4 bases from V and 7 bases from J; bases unmatched to any gene: 6. CDR3 amino acids: CASSPGTGLQPQHF. CDR3 sequence (DNA): TGTGCCAGCAGCCCCGGGACAGGGCTCCAGCCCCAGCATTTT.